Reported below is one TCR beta chain. Its specificity is not known. The data stem from a study of PD-1 blockade in classical Hodgkin lymphoma. Notes on the study in general: It was CD4+ TCR diversity, not CD8+, that rose significantly by C4D1. Differences between repertoires have undefined causes, possibly disease activity or prior therapy.

V lost 2 bases and J 5 bases, leaving 3 bases between the germline ends. This CDR3 is built from 11 residues. Per germline, CDR1 MNHEY and CDR2 SVGAGI. Some clones are missing from TCRdb's copy, which holds only in-frame ones; the method was immunoSEQ multiplex PCR. The sample shows approximately 22,000 clones, approximately 80% of them seen only once. Described time point: cycle 4 day 1 (C4D1), after 6 weeks of nivolumab. Each of the patients experienced relapse following autologous stem cell transplantation, and their brentuximab vedotin exposure differed. Source: peripheral blood mononuclear cells (PBMCs), taken before the fourth cycle of nivolumab. The chain links TRBV6-5 to TRBJ2-5; D not certain. The source is a human donor with classical Hodgkin lymphoma. CDR3 region: CASSYAETQYF. CDR3 in DNA: TGTGCCAGCAGTTACGCGGAGACCCAGTACTTC.